A single sample is the source of the 24 T cell receptor beta chains below, sequenced in a study of CD8 T cells in ankylosing spondylitis. Whole-study results and caveats: Seemingly characteristic of ankylosing spondylitis blood was a TCR beta motif consisting of fewer than 10 highly homologous variants.

Which antigens these TCRs recognize remains unknown. TCRdb re-called the 5' RACE reads through MiXCR, storing one row per CDR3 protein. Here the sample spans 350,000 to 550,000 distinct CDR3 sequences, roughly a quarter being singletons. The sequenced sample consisted of blood, either unsorted or a sorted T cell fraction (not recorded which). These receptors all stem from a male donor with ankylosing spondylitis.

This clonotype has a handful of counts. The chain has TRBV29-1 and TRBJ2-7; D is perhaps TRBD1 (6 bases). Germline CDR1 is SQVTM and CDR2 is ANQGSEA. V lost 6 bases and J lost 1, with 10 bases in between. The CDR3 has 12 residues. The CDR3 loop is CSVMTGSYEQYF. The DNA for the CDR3 is TGCAGCGTAATGACAGGATCCTACGAGCAGTACTTC.

V gene TRBV10-3 combines with J gene TRBJ2-7; a possible D gene is TRBD2 (6 bases). CDR1 and CDR2 (germline): ENHRY, SYGVKD. V dropped 0 bases and J dropped 0 bases, with 12 bases sitting between them. The CDR3 is 16 residues long. The CDR3 region has the DNA TGTGCCATCAGTGAGTCACAGGCTAGCGCCTCCTACGAGCAGTACTTC. It codes for CAISESQASASYEQYF.

The V and J genes are TRBV20-1 and TRBJ1-5, with D perhaps matching TRBD1 (5 bases). The CDR3 runs to 17 residues. The V and J ends lost 6 bases and 0 bases respectively, with 21 bases between them. CDR1 and CDR2 from the germline V gene are DFQATT and SNEGSKA (reference sequence). The CDR3, as DNA: TGCAGTGCGAAGTTCAGGGATGGGTATTATAGCAATCAGCCCCAGCATTTT. This translates into CSAKFRDGYYSNQPQHF.

The CDR3 bases are TGTGCCAGCAGTTGGCTACAGGGCGGCTCTGGAAACACCATATATTTT. This encodes CASSWLQGGSGNTIYF. The chain has TRBV28 and TRBJ1-3, with D possibly TRBD1 on 6 matching bases. Germline values: CDR1 MDHEN, CDR2 SYDVKM. Trimming pared 4 bases from V and 0 bases from J, leaving 13 bases between. CDR3 length: 16 residues.

The J gene is TRBJ2-7, the V gene TRBV28; weak D call: TRBD2 (5 bases). The CDR3 extends over 14 amino acids. Looked up from germline, CDR1 is MDHEN and CDR2 is SYDVKM. Trimming cost V 3 bases and J 3 bases, with 12 bases left between them. This CDR3 reads CASSFSGLLYEQYF. The CDR3 DNA follows: TGTGCCAGCAGTTTCTCCGGACTGCTCTACGAGCAGTACTTC.

This clonotype was recorded a few times. The V and J genes are TRBV12-3 or TRBV12-4 and TRBJ1-1, with 7 bases matching TRBD1. V dropped 6 bases and J dropped 5; count of bases not matched to a gene: 6. The CDR3 has 13 residues. The CDR3 nucleotides are TGTGCCAGCAGCCCGGACAGGAGGACTGAAGCTTTCTTT. Its protein is CASSPDRRTEAFF.

The V call is TRBV10-1, the J call TRBJ2-5; the D is unclear. CDR1 is WNHNN and CDR2 is SYGVQD in the germline V gene (reference sequence). The CDR3 is 14 amino acids. The V end lost 2 bases, the J end lost 1 base, and 8 bases lay between the germline ends. DNA for the CDR3: TGCGCCAGCAGTGAGACCCAGCTCCAAGAGACCCAGTACTTC. Amino acid sequence: CASSETQLQETQYF.

This clonotype was detected a few times. V is TRBV18 and J is TRBJ2-1; 10 nucleotides align to TRBD2. V lost 3 bases to trimming and J lost 7 bases; unmatched junction nucleotides: 6. CDR1 is KGHSH and CDR2 is LQKENI in the germline V gene. The CDR3 contains 15 residues. DNA for the CDR3: TGTGCCAGCTCACCTGCGGGACTAGCGAGTAATGAGCAGTTCTTC. It translates to CASSPAGLASNEQFF.

This clonotype occurred many times. The chain recombines TRBV20-1 with TRBJ2-2; 8 bases agree with TRBD2. The CDR3 covers 15 residues. The ends lost 5 bases at V and 0 bases at J; junction bases unmatched: 5. Germline V CDR1 and CDR2: DFQATT, SNEGSKA (reference sequence). CDR3 region: CSAATGRANTGELFF. CDR3 nucleotide sequence: TGCAGTGCTGCCACCGGGAGGGCGAACACCGGGGAGCTGTTTTTT.

The chain links TRBV29-1 to TRBJ1-2; D remains ambiguous. Looked up from germline, CDR1 is SQVTM and CDR2 is ANQGSEA. The CDR3 covers 11 residues. The V end lost 2 bases, the J end lost 5 bases, and 6 bases lay between the germline ends. As DNA, the CDR3 is TGCAGCGTTGAATTGGGGTATGGCTACACCTTC. Protein sequence: CSVELGYGYTF.

This clonotype was counted only a few times. V gene TRBV5-1 combines with J gene TRBJ2-5; the match to TRBD2 covers 8 bases. The CDR3 runs 16 residues. Germline CDR1 is SGHRS and CDR2 is YFSETQ. V shed 7 bases, J shed 1 base, and the junction held 12 bases outside the gene matches. CDR3 region: CASSAGWTSTQETQYF. CDR3 bases: TGCGCCAGCTCGGCGGGGTGGACTAGCACCCAAGAGACCCAGTACTTC.

The gene calls are TRBV24-1 and TRBJ2-3; D may be TRBD1 or TRBD2 (5 bases each). V was cut by 4 bases and J by 6 bases, with 16 bases left in between. CDR3 length: 15 residues. CDR1 is KGHDR and CDR2 is SFDVKD in the germline V gene. CDR3 sequence (DNA): TGTGCCACCAGTGAGAGCAAGTGGGGGATGGATACGCAGTATTTT. Residues: CATSESKWGMDTQYF.

V and J are TRBV7-8 and TRBJ2-2; TRBD1 is a possible D gene (6 bases). The CDR3 has 14 residues. Trimming cost V 2 bases and J 7 bases, with 11 bases left between them. The germline gives CDR1 SGHVS, CDR2 FQNEAQ. This CDR3 is CASSLNRENGELFF. The CDR3 DNA reads TGTGCCAGCAGCTTAAACAGGGAGAACGGGGAGCTGTTTTTT.

The chain employs TRBV6-2 or TRBV6-3 and TRBJ2-7, with D hard to call. Germline CDR1 reads MNHEY; CDR2 reads SVGEGT. This CDR3 region has 11 residues. Trimming pared 6 bases from V and 3 bases from J, leaving 6 bases between. CDR3 nucleotide sequence: TGTGCCAGCAGCTCGCACTACGAGCAGTACGTC. It encodes CASSSHYEQYV.

This clonotype was detected only a few times. This chain joins TRBV7-2 and TRBJ2-5; 7 nucleotides match TRBD1. The CDR3 is 13 amino acids. V gave up 5 bases and J gave up 4 bases; unmatched junction bases: 4. The germline gives CDR1 SGHTA, CDR2 FQGNSA. CDR3 in amino acids: CASSDRVPETQYF. The DNA of the CDR3 is TGTGCCAGCAGCGACAGGGTTCCAGAGACCCAGTACTTC.

The chain joins TRBV2 to TRBJ2-5; tentatively, D is TRBD1 (6 bases). From germline, CDR1 is SNHLY and CDR2 FYNNEI. This CDR3 has 15 residues. Between the trimmed V and J ends, which lost 3 bases and 0 bases, there was a span of 11 bases. CDR3 region: CASSEGQSYQETQYF. The CDR3 DNA follows: TGTGCCAGCAGTGAGGGACAAAGCTACCAAGAGACCCAGTACTTC.

The chain recombines TRBV9 with TRBJ1-1, with D uncertain. The germline CDR1 and CDR2 sequences are SGDLS and YYNGEE. The V and J ends lost 0 bases and 7 bases respectively, with 4 bases between them. This CDR3 has 11 amino acids. CDR3 sequence reads: CASSVEGEAFF. The CDR3 nucleotides read TGTGCCAGCAGCGTAGAGGGTGAAGCTTTCTTT.

The chain recombines TRBV20-1 with TRBJ2-7; D gene unclear. CDR1 is DFQATT and CDR2 is SNEGSKA in the germline V gene (reference sequence). The CDR3 runs 11 residues. V dropped 4 bases and J dropped 6 bases, with 10 bases sitting between them. In nucleotides, the CDR3 is TGCAGTGCTATACAGAATGGCGAGCAGTACTTC. Amino acids: CSAIQNGEQYF.

As DNA, the CDR3 is TGTGCCAGTAGTATTGAAGGGAGAACACGGAACACTGAAGCTTTCTTT. Amino acid sequence: CASSIEGRTRNTEAFF. This chain uses TRBV19 with TRBJ1-1; D unclear. Germline V gene lookup returns CDR1 LNHDA and CDR2 SQIVND (reference sequence). V shed 3 bases and J shed 1 base, with 15 bases lying between them. The CDR3 length is 16 residues.

V and J are TRBV2 and TRBJ2-5, with D uncertain. Germline V lookup: CDR1 SNHLY, CDR2 FYNNEI. The germline V and J ends were trimmed by 5 bases and 7 bases, with 11 bases remaining between them. The length of the CDR3 is 12 residues. CDR3 loop: CASSTIGGTQYF. CDR3 in DNA: TGTGCCAGCAGTACGATAGGTGGGACCCAGTACTTC.

V is TRBV12-3 or TRBV12-4 and J is TRBJ2-3; tentative D call: TRBD2 (5 bases). Trimming stripped 4 bases from V and 2 bases from J, with 13 bases between. There are 15 residues in the CDR3. DNA for the CDR3: TGTGCCAGCAGTTCAAATGGACTGAACACAGATACGCAGTATTTT. Translating it yields CASSSNGLNTDTQYF.

As to this clonotype: The germline gene is not matched at one end of the junction; a read error may be the cause. V gene TRBV6-5 combines with J gene TRBJ2-1; the D gene is possibly TRBD2 (6 bases). CDR1 is MNHEY, CDR2 SVGAGI, per germline. The CDR3 runs 15 residues. CDR3: CASSDSAGTVDEQFF. CDR3 sequence (DNA): TGTGCCAGCAGTGACTCGGCGGGAACGGTCGATGAGCAGTTCTTC.

The rearrangement uses TRBV24-1 and TRBJ1-2; 10 bases match TRBD1. There are 16 residues in the CDR3. Per germline, CDR1 KGHDR and CDR2 SFDVKD. The J segment lost 4 bases and the V segment lost 3 bases, leaving 7 bases of the junction unmatched. The CDR3 protein is CATSDPGDRGIYGYTF. The CDR3, as DNA: TGTGCCACCAGTGATCCCGGGGACAGGGGAATCTATGGCTACACCTTC.

CDR3 loop: CSATSTGGVGYTF. The DNA for the CDR3 is TGCAGTGCTACTTCGACAGGGGGCGTTGGCTACACCTTC. This chain joins TRBV20-1 and TRBJ1-2; 10 nucleotides align to TRBD1. The V and J ends lost 4 bases and 7 bases, in that order; junction bases with no gene match: 6. The CDR3 is made up of 13 amino acids. Germline V gene data show CDR1 as DFQATT and CDR2 as SNEGSKA (reference sequence).